This T cell receptor (beta chain) was documented in a study of blood T cell repertoires in COVID-19. The overall study: Nucleic acid was either cDNA or gDNA, and it came from T cells, B-cell-depleted T cells, or PBMCs.

This clone has a handful of counts. The data were produced by immunoSEQ multiplex PCR, yet TCRdb's version contains in-frame clones alone and is incomplete. The data hold about 59,000 clones, with 70% to 85% observed a single time. Sequenced sample: peripheral blood. The TCR was taken from a woman in her sixties or seventies with acute or convalescent COVID-19.

The CDR3 region is CASNHLRDRVSYEQYF. For the CDR3, the DNA is TGCGCCAGCAACCACCTTAGGGACAGGGTTTCCTACGAGCAGTACTTC. The chain uses TRBV5-1 and TRBJ2-7, with TRBD1 matching 9 bases. V lost 6 bases to trimming and J lost 1 base; unmatched junction nucleotides: 11. CDR3 length: 16 amino acids. CDR1 is SGHRS, CDR2 YFSETQ, per germline.